Each of the 23 T cell receptor beta chains below was sequenced from the same sample in a study of T-cell reconstitution after alpha-beta-depleted transplantation in children. The library targeted TCRbeta and was prepared with unique molecular identifiers. In TCRdb, the PCR reads were re-called with MiXCR into one record per CDR3 protein. The sample comprises some 390,000 distinct CDR3 sequences, just over 20% of which are singletons, and 3% to 4.5% rests with the top ten. Material: PBMCs from the stem cell graft donor, obtained from the stem cell graft. The receptors originated from a human donor who donated a stem cell graft to a child with acute myeloid leukemia.

This clonotype was found a few times. The CDR3 DNA follows: TGTGCCAGCAGTGCGAGACTAGCGCCACACGAGCAGTACTTC. Translation gives CASSARLAPHEQYF. V is TRBV6-1 and J is TRBJ2-7, with 8 bases lining up with TRBD2. The junction had 7 bases not matched to a gene; V was cut back by 4 bases and J by 5 bases. Germline CDR1 is MNHNS and CDR2 is SASEGT. CDR3 length equals 14 residues.

This clonotype showed up just a few times. The chain carries TRBV6-2 or TRBV6-3 and TRBJ2-1; D possibly corresponds to TRBD1 (6 bases). The CDR3 extends over 15 amino acids. CDR1 is MNHEY, CDR2 SVGEGT, per germline. Trimming left V 5 bases short and J 6 bases short, with 17 bases between. CDR3 nucleotides: TGTGCCAGCAGTCCCGGGACACTCGAGGGCAATGAGCAGTTCTTC. Amino acid sequence: CASSPGTLEGNEQFF.

J is TRBJ2-7 and V is TRBV12-3 or TRBV12-4, with 8 bases lining up with TRBD1. This CDR3 is built from 19 residues. Losses at the gene ends were 1 base for V and 6 bases for J; bases not matched to a gene: 20. CDR3 nucleotides: TGTGCCAGCAGTTTAGATGAGTCGGGCAGGGGGCGCTTGGTTGTCGAGCAGTACTTC. Encoded protein: CASSLDESGRGRLVVEQYF.

This clonotype was detected ten times or more. The chain couples TRBV29-1 to TRBJ2-1; no firm D call. CDR1 SQVTM and CDR2 ANQGSEA come from the germline V gene. The CDR3 is made up of 12 amino acids. CDR3 sequence reads: CAGNRWYNEQFF. CDR3 bases: TGCGCCGGCAACAGATGGTACAATGAGCAGTTCTTC.

This clonotype was counted at least ten times. This chain connects TRBV6-5 to TRBJ2-1; 7 nucleotides agree with TRBD2. Unmatched junction bases numbered 8, after V lost 2 bases and J lost 7 bases. The CDR3 is 15 amino acids. Germline lookup yields CDR1 MNHEY and CDR2 SVGAGI. The CDR3 DNA reads TGTGCCAGCAGTTACGCATACCGGGGGGAGAATGAGCAGTTCTTC. Its protein product is CASSYAYRGENEQFF.

This clonotype was found a few times. The genes are TRBV20-1 and TRBJ2-7; the match to TRBD2 covers 8 bases. CDR1 is DFQATT and CDR2 is SNEGSKA in the germline V gene (reference sequence). Trimming at V came to 5 bases and at J to 2 bases, leaving 5 bases not matched to a gene. The CDR3 contains 13 residues. The CDR3 loop reads CSAATGGPYEQYF. The CDR3 bases are TGCAGTGCTGCGACGGGAGGGCCCTACGAGCAGTACTTC.

The sample holds a few counts of this clonotype. The rearrangement joins TRBV15 to TRBJ2-1, with a possible D match to TRBD2 (6 bases). Trimming left V 3 bases short and J 9 bases short, with 18 bases between. The CDR3 has 15 residues. From germline, CDR1 is LNHNV and CDR2 YYDKDF (reference sequence). In DNA form, the CDR3 reads TGTGCCACCAGCAGGAATAGCGGAGCCGGGAGTGAGCAGTTCTTC. Encoded protein: CATSRNSGAGSEQFF.

Concerning this clonotype: The junction does not match germline at one end; this may be a read error. The chain uses TRBV20-1 and TRBJ2-7; possible D gene TRBD2, 5 bases. CDR3 length: 15 amino acids. Looked up from germline, CDR1 is DFQATT and CDR2 is SNEGSKA (reference sequence). The CDR3 DNA reads TGCTGTGCTAGACGGGGATCACATGAAACCTACGAGCAGTACTTC. Its protein is CCARRGSHETYEQYF.

In its sample, this clonotype was seen a few times. The chain combines TRBV4-3 with TRBJ2-1; unclear D gene. CDR3 length: 15 amino acids. CDR1 and CDR2 from the germline V gene are LGHNA and YSLEER. Trimming took 2 bases from V and 7 from J, leaving 15 bases between them. The CDR3 here is CASSQYPPVGNEQFF. The CDR3 bases are TGCGCCAGCAGCCAATACCCTCCTGTGGGGAATGAGCAGTTCTTC.

The rearrangement links TRBV20-1 to TRBJ1-3; possible D gene TRBD1, 5 bases. V was shortened by 0 bases and J by 6 bases, with 12 bases between the two germline ends. The length of the CDR3 is 14 residues. Germline CDR1 and CDR2: DFQATT and SNEGSKA (reference sequence). CDR3 sequence (DNA): TGCAGTGCTAGAGATGGGAGAGGGGCAAACACCATATATTTT. It is translated as CSARDGRGANTIYF.

The rearrangement joins TRBV4-3 to TRBJ1-3, with 8 bases fitting TRBD1. V lost 4 bases, J lost 1 base, and 12 bases stayed unmatched. CDR1 and CDR2 (germline): LGHNA, YSLEER. This CDR3 has 18 residues. The CDR3 coding sequence is TGCGCCAGCAGCCGGATAACAGGGGGAGCAACATCTGGAAACACCATATATTTT. This gives the protein CASSRITGGATSGNTIYF.

The gene calls are TRBV28 and TRBJ1-1; D perhaps matches TRBD1 (5 bases). This CDR3 region has 16 residues. Germline assignment: CDR1 MDHEN and CDR2 SYDVKM. V lost 1 base, J lost 5 bases, and 17 bases lay in between. CDR3 nucleotide sequence: TGTGCCAGCAGTTTATCTGGGGGTCAGGGTCGGACTGAAGCTTTCTTT. Protein product: CASSLSGGQGRTEAFF.

This clonotype was recorded a few times. The chain couples TRBV7-6 to TRBJ2-2; 9 bases are a match to TRBD1. CDR1 and CDR2 (germline): SGHVS, FNYEAQ. This CDR3 has 15 amino acids. V dropped 5 bases and J dropped 5; count of bases not matched to a gene: 6. The CDR3 sequence is CASSTRDRDTGELFF. CDR3 nucleotides: TGTGCCAGCAGCACACGGGACAGGGATACCGGGGAGCTGTTTTTT.

The V call is TRBV5-1, the J call TRBJ2-5, with D hard to call. Between the trimmed V and J ends, which lost 3 bases and 3 bases, there was a span of 9 bases. The CDR3 has 13 amino acids. From germline, CDR1 is SGHRS and CDR2 YFSETQ. The CDR3, as DNA: TGCGCCAGCAGCTCCCAAGCAAAAGAGACCCAGTACTTC. This codes for CASSSQAKETQYF.

The chain recombines TRBV5-1 with TRBJ1-1; 7 bases are shared with TRBD1. Germline CDR1 and CDR2: SGHRS and YFSETQ. The V gene end was trimmed by 0 bases and the J gene end by 7 bases; junction bases not matched to a gene: 15. The CDR3 runs 17 residues. The CDR3 loop reads CASSLARRQGGISEAFF. CDR3 DNA sequence: TGCGCCAGCAGCTTGGCCCGACGACAGGGCGGCATTAGTGAAGCTTTCTTT.

This clonotype was counted ten times or more. The rearrangement uses TRBV28 and TRBJ2-1; 11 bases align to TRBD2. J gave up 6 bases and V 6 bases, and 13 bases lay outside the gene matches. This CDR3 is 17 amino acids long. Germline CDR1 reads MDHEN; CDR2 reads SYDVKM. Written as DNA, the CDR3 is TGTGCCAGCAGGCCCCTTAGCGGGAGGGCCCTCGGCAATGAGCAGTTCTTC. This sequence encodes CASRPLSGRALGNEQFF.

The gene calls are TRBV7-2 and TRBJ2-7, with D unclear. Germline V CDR1 and CDR2: SGHTA, FQGNSA. Deletions cut 5 bases from V and 7 bases from J, with 9 bases between. The CDR3 is made up of 11 amino acids. The CDR3 bases are TGTGCCAGCAGCCCAGCGTGGGAGCAGTACTTC. Translating it yields CASSPAWEQYF. The complete variable domain, with remaining parts taken from reference TRBV7-2 and TRBJ2-7, reads GAGVSQSPSNKVTEKGKDVELRCDPISGHTALYWYRQSLGQGLEFLIYFQGNSAPDKSGLPSDRFSAERTGGSVSTLTIQRTQQEDSAVYLCASSPAWEQYFGPGTRLTVT.

This clonotype was seen at least ten times. V is TRBV20-1 and J is TRBJ2-5; 10 nucleotides align to TRBD2. V lost 3 bases and J lost 5; bases outside the gene matches: 6. The CDR3 contains 14 residues. CDR1 and CDR2 from the germline V gene are DFQATT and SNEGSKA (reference sequence). The CDR3 reads CSASGLAGVETQYF. DNA for the CDR3: TGCAGTGCTAGCGGGCTAGCGGGAGTCGAGACCCAGTACTTC.

This clonotype was detected ten times or more. The gene calls are TRBV6-5 and TRBJ1-5; the D gene is possibly TRBD1 (5 bases). The CDR3 extends over 15 amino acids. V gave up 0 bases and J gave up 2 bases, with 8 bases separating them. Germline CDR1 reads MNHEY; CDR2 reads SVGAGI. The CDR3 is CASSYSGVGNQPQHF. In nucleotides, the CDR3 is TGTGCCAGCAGTTACTCAGGGGTGGGCAATCAGCCCCAGCATTTT.

This chain joins TRBV5-1 and TRBJ2-5; D is unresolved. This CDR3 contains 11 residues. Germline-derived CDR1 and CDR2 are SGHRS and YFSETQ. Trimming removed 4 bases from V and 11 bases from J, with 12 bases in between. The CDR3 nucleotides read TGCGCCAGCAGCGCCACCGGAGCTCAGTACTTC. Encoded protein: CASSATGAQYF. The whole variable domain, filled in from reference TRBV5-1 and TRBJ2-5, reads KAGVTQTPRYLIKTRGQQVTLSCSPISGHRSVSWYQQTPGQGLQFLFEYFSETQRNKGNFPGRFSGRQFSNSRSEMNVSTLELGDSALYLCASSATGAQYFGPGTRLLVL.

The chain links TRBV11-2 to TRBJ2-1; D possibly corresponds to TRBD2 (5 bases). Trimming took off 1 base at V and 4 bases at J, with 11 bases between the two ends. The length of the CDR3 is 15 residues. Per germline, CDR1 SGHAT and CDR2 FQNNGV. The CDR3 coding sequence is TGTGCCAGCAGCTTAGTAGGCGGGCAATACAATGAGCAGTTCTTC. As protein: CASSLVGGQYNEQFF. Looking up the rest from reference TRBV11-2 and TRBJ2-1 gives the full variable domain: EAGVAQSPRYKIIEKRQSVAFWCNPISGHATLYWYQQILGQGPKLLIQFQNNGVVDDSQLPKDRFSAERLKGVDSTLKIQPAKLEDSAVYLCASSLVGGQYNEQFFGPGTRLTVL.

This clonotype was observed at least ten times. The V gene is TRBV9, the J gene TRBJ2-1; D is unresolved. V was clipped by 4 bases and J by 3 bases, with 11 bases between them. Germline CDR1 and CDR2: SGDLS and YYNGEE. The CDR3 runs 14 residues. CDR3 DNA: TGTGCCAGCAGCACCGGCGCACTCTACAATGAGCAGTTCTTC. Protein product: CASSTGALYNEQFF.

Concerning this clonotype itself: One base away lies a much larger clone, so this may be a sequencing read error. This chain uses TRBV25-1 with TRBJ2-5; either TRBD1 or TRBD2 may fit D (5 bases each). The ends were cut back, 6 bases at V and 5 bases at J, with 13 bases in the middle. This CDR3 is built from 13 residues. The germline V gene has CDR1 MGHDK and CDR2 SYGVNS. CDR3 DNA sequence: TGTGCCAGCAGGAATCCGGGGCGGGAGACCCAGTACTTC. Residues: CASRNPGRETQYF.